This entry is about one TCR beta chain. This table comes from immunoSEQ multiplex PCR, and its TCRdb copy is limited to in-frame clones, with some not included. The sample has 260,000 or so clones, roughly 80% seen once. This sample was taken from a study of control samples from healthy donors and cancer patients. From germline, CDR1 is LGHNT and CDR2 FRNRAP. Trimming cost V 5 bases and J 1 base, with 10 bases left between them. This CDR3 is built from 14 residues. The source of this sequence is a woman in her sixties or seventies with lung cancer. Sequenced input: PBMCs. The chain uses TRBV12-5 and TRBJ2-3; D remains ambiguous. CDR3 coding DNA: TGTGCTAGTGGTGTCTCTGTCCGCACAGATACGCAGTATTTT. Translated: CASGVSVRTDTQYF.